This T cell receptor (beta chain) was captured by sequencing in a study of T cell responses to AZD1222 COVID-19 vaccine. CDR3 size: 13 residues. Trimming removed 4 bases at V and 3 bases at J, with 6 bases between. The germline V gene has CDR1 ENHRY and CDR2 SYGVKD. This table comes from immunoSEQ multiplex PCR, and its TCRdb copy is limited to in-frame clones, with some not included. The sample records 90,000 to 150,000 clones, about 88% being singletons. The input for sequencing was peripheral blood, taken 28 days after the second AZD1222 dose. The receptor was derived from an adult who received the AZD1222 COVID-19 vaccine. This chain uses TRBV10-3 with TRBJ2-2; D uncertain. CDR3 sequence: CAISGPYTGELFF. Here the CDR3 DNA reads TGTGCCATCAGTGGGCCTTACACCGGGGAGCTGTTTTTT.